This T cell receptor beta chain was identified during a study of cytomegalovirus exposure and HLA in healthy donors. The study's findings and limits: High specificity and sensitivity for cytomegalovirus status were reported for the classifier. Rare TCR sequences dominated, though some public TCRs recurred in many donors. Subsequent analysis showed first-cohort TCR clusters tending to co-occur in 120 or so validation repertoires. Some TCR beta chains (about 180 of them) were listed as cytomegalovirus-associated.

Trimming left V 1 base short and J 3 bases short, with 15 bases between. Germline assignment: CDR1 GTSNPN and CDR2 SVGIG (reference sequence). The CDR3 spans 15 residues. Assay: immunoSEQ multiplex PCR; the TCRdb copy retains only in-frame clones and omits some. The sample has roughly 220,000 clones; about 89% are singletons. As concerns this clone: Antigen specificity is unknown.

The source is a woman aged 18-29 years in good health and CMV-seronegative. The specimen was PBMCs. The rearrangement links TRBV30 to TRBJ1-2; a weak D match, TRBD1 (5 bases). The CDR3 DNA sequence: TGTGCCTGGAGTGCAGGTGCCGGACACTACTATGGCTACACCTTC. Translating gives CAWSAGAGHYYGYTF.